Following are 28 T cell receptor beta chains from one sample sequenced in a study of blood T cell repertoires in COVID-19. The repertoire was sequenced with immunoSEQ multiplex PCR; TCRdb's copy has only in-frame clones and lacks some. The table lists nearly 95,000 clones, 80% to 90% of them singletons. The sequenced sample was peripheral blood. These receptors were obtained from a human donor with acute or convalescent COVID-19. The donor label of this sample is uncertain.

This sequence joins TRBV5-1 and TRBJ1-1; no clear D. The V gene lost 0 bases and the J gene lost 3 bases, with 6 bases spanning the gap. CDR1 SGHRS and CDR2 YFSETQ come from the germline V gene. The CDR3 consists of 13 residues. CDR3 DNA sequence: TGCGCCAGCAGCTTGGATCCGGACACTGAAGCTTTCTTT. Translation gives CASSLDPDTEAFF.

The chain joins TRBV9 to TRBJ2-3; 9 bases map to TRBD1. CDR3 length equals 16 residues. Germline V gene lookup returns CDR1 SGDLS and CDR2 YYNGEE. Trimming took 4 bases from V and 2 from J; bases not matched to a gene: 8. CDR3 amino acids: CASSFQDRGVTDTQYF. The CDR3 DNA sequence: TGTGCCAGCAGCTTTCAGGACAGGGGTGTCACAGATACGCAGTATTTT.

This chain uses TRBV28 with TRBJ2-3; D gene uncertain. The CDR3 loop spans 13 amino acids. In germline, CDR1 is MDHEN, CDR2 SYDVKM. The germline V and J ends were trimmed by 8 bases and 1 base, with 10 bases remaining between them. The CDR3 protein is CASRLGRTDTQYF. For the CDR3, the DNA is TGTGCCAGCCGTCTGGGCCGCACAGATACGCAGTATTTT.

The chain has TRBV7-2 and TRBJ1-1, with D unclear. The CDR3 covers 13 residues. Per the germline V gene, CDR1 is SGHTA and CDR2 is FQGNSA. With 1 base removed from V and 4 bases from J, the gap between germline ends came to 7 bases. DNA for the CDR3: TGTGCCAGCAGCTTAGTAGAGGGCACTGAAGCTTTCTTT. Its protein product is CASSLVEGTEAFF.

J is TRBJ2-2 and V is TRBV5-1; 9 bases map to TRBD1. This CDR3 is built from 21 residues. Germline lookup yields CDR1 SGHRS and CDR2 YFSETQ. The V segment lost 4 bases and the J segment 0 bases; nucleotides outside the gene matches: 19. CDR3 nucleotide sequence: TGCGCCAGCAGCCTAAAAAGAGACTGGGACAGGGCGATAGCGAACACCGGGGAGCTGTTTTTT. Its protein product is CASSLKRDWDRAIANTGELFF.

The chain is built from TRBV5-1 and TRBJ1-1; TRBD1 matches at 7 bases. Germline loops: CDR1 SGHRS, CDR2 YFSETQ. The V segment lost 3 bases and the J segment 0 bases; nucleotides outside the gene matches: 5. The CDR3 covers 15 residues. CDR3 bases: TGCGCCAGCAGCTCGGGACAGCTCATGAACACTGAAGCTTTCTTT. This sequence encodes CASSSGQLMNTEAFF.

This clone was seen a single time. This sequence joins TRBV11-3 and TRBJ2-4; no clear D gene. The CDR3 is 13 amino acids. Germline V gene sequence: CDR1 SGHNT, CDR2 YENEEA. Trimming pared 0 bases from V and 6 bases from J, leaving 6 bases between. The CDR3 DNA is TGTGCCAGCAGCTTAGATGGCAGAAACATTCAGTACTTC. It yields the protein CASSLDGRNIQYF.

The chain is built from TRBV9 and TRBJ2-5; D possibly corresponds to TRBD2 (6 bases). Germline V lookup: CDR1 SGDLS, CDR2 YYNGEE. Trimming took 4 bases from V and 5 from J, leaving 12 bases between them. The CDR3 has 13 residues. The CDR3 DNA is TGTGCCAGCAGCCCGGAGGGCTTGGAGACCCAGTACTTC. Translation: CASSPEGLETQYF.

CDR3 bases: TGCGCCAGCAGCTTGGGGCACCCCGGACAGAGAAATTCACCCCTCCACTTT. Translating gives CASSLGHPGQRNSPLHF. J is TRBJ1-6 and V is TRBV5-1, with a weak D call TRBD1 (6 bases). V was clipped by 0 bases and J by 7 bases, with 17 bases between them. Germline CDR1 SGHRS, CDR2 YFSETQ. This CDR3 is 17 amino acids long.

The genes are TRBV5-1 and TRBJ1-4; D gene unclear. Germline V gene lookup returns CDR1 SGHRS and CDR2 YFSETQ. Deletions cut 4 bases from V and 6 bases from J, with 19 bases between. The CDR3 is 16 residues long. CDR3 bases: TGCGCCAGCAGCCCGGGAGGGTACCCGACGTATGAAAAACTGTTTTTT. Translation gives CASSPGGYPTYEKLFF. Based on the CDR3 plus reference TRBV5-1 and TRBJ1-4, the full variable domain is KAGVTQTPRYLIKTRGQQVTLSCSPISGHRSVSWYQQTPGQGLQFLFEYFSETQRNKGNFPGRFSGRQFSNSRSEMNVSTLELGDSALYLCASSPGGYPTYEKLFFGSGTQLSVL.

The chain recombines TRBV2 with TRBJ2-7, with 15 nucleotides matching TRBD2. This CDR3 is built from 16 residues. With V trimmed by 7 bases and J by 4 bases, 8 bases remained unmatched. Germline V CDR1 and CDR2: SNHLY, FYNNEI. The CDR3 here is CASTIGLAGGSYEQYF. The CDR3 DNA reads TGTGCCAGCACGATAGGACTAGCGGGGGGGTCTTACGAGCAGTACTTC.

V and J are TRBV27 and TRBJ1-1; weak D call: TRBD1 (5 bases). Germline V lookup: CDR1 MNHEY, CDR2 SMNVEV (reference sequence). This CDR3 is 14 amino acids long. Trimming left V 6 bases short and J 4 bases short, with 15 bases between. CDR3 DNA: TGTGCCAGCAGCGGCGCAGGGTTTCGCACTGAAGCTTTCTTT. Protein product: CASSGAGFRTEAFF.

This sequence joins TRBV4-3 and TRBJ1-1, with 9 bases that match TRBD1. Germline assignment: CDR1 LGHNA and CDR2 YSLEER. The CDR3 loop spans 18 amino acids. Trimming cost V 0 bases and J 5 bases; bases outside gene matches: 13. This CDR3 reads CASSQERVMGQGMTEAFF. Written as DNA, the CDR3 is TGCGCCAGCAGCCAAGAACGAGTGATGGGACAGGGAATGACTGAAGCTTTCTTT.

The genes are TRBV30 and TRBJ2-1; D uncertain. The V gene lost 3 bases and the J gene lost 0 bases, with 9 bases spanning the gap. This CDR3 is built from 14 residues. Germline lookup yields CDR1 GTSNPN and CDR2 SVGIG (reference sequence). The CDR3 nucleotides are TGTGCCTGGAGACAAAAAAGCTCCTACAATGAGCAGTTCTTC. Translation gives CAWRQKSSYNEQFF.

The chain carries TRBV28 and TRBJ2-7; tentative D call: TRBD1 (6 bases). Between the trimmed V and J ends, which lost 2 bases and 5 bases, there was a span of 13 bases. The CDR3 is 14 residues long. Germline CDR1 is MDHEN and CDR2 is SYDVKM. The CDR3: CASSLARGVDEQYF. CDR3 DNA sequence: TGTGCCAGCAGTTTAGCCAGGGGAGTTGACGAGCAGTACTTC.

This clone is a singleton in its sample. The chain combines TRBV14 with TRBJ2-7; TRBD1 might be the D (5 bases). The CDR3 contains 15 residues. V was trimmed by 2 bases and J by 3 bases, leaving 14 bases between them. Germline CDR1 SGHDN, CDR2 FVKESK. The CDR3 bases are TGTGCCAGCAGCCAACACTCAGGGTTTGGCTACGAGCAGTACTTC. It translates to CASSQHSGFGYEQYF.

The chain employs TRBV6-4 and TRBJ2-6, with 7 bases lining up with TRBD1. The germline V gene has CDR1 MRHNA and CDR2 SNTAGT. The CDR3 extends over 16 amino acids. Germline trimming cut 6 bases from V and 0 bases from J; bases unmatched to any gene: 5. This CDR3 is CASSRDSVSGANVLTF. For the CDR3, the DNA is TGTGCCAGCAGCCGGGACAGTGTCTCTGGGGCCAACGTCCTGACTTTC.

This clone was recorded a few times. The rearrangement uses TRBV7-4 and TRBJ1-5, with D perhaps TRBD1 (5 bases). The CDR3 is made up of 15 amino acids. In germline, CDR1 is SGHVT, CDR2 SQSDAQ. V was cut by 2 bases and J by 9 bases, with 17 bases left in between. Here the CDR3 reads CASSLWQGGKTPQHF. The DNA for the CDR3 is TGTGCCAGCAGCTTATGGCAGGGTGGGAAGACGCCCCAGCATTTT.

The V call is TRBV3-1 (or the pseudogene TRBV3-2), the J call TRBJ2-4; D might be TRBD2 (6 bases). The CDR3 has 18 residues. CDR1 is LGHDT and CDR2 is YNNKEL in the germline V gene (reference sequence). The V and J ends lost 4 bases and 4 bases respectively, with 23 bases between them. Written as DNA, the CDR3 is TGTGCCAGCAGCCTCAACTCGCCCCAGCTGGGGACTAAAAACATTCAGTACTTC. Encoded protein: CASSLNSPQLGTKNIQYF.

J is TRBJ2-7 and V is TRBV5-1; TRBD2 aligns across 8 bases. From germline, CDR1 is SGHRS and CDR2 YFSETQ. The CDR3 is 14 residues long. With 2 bases clipped from V and 2 bases from J, the junction kept 3 bases outside the gene matches. CDR3 loop: CASSFDGGAYEQYF. The CDR3 bases are TGCGCCAGCAGCTTTGACGGGGGGGCCTACGAGCAGTACTTC.

V is TRBV18 and J is TRBJ1-2; 7 nucleotides agree with TRBD1. The germline gives CDR1 KGHSH, CDR2 LQKENI. The CDR3 consists of 15 residues. V lost 0 bases and J lost 5; bases outside the gene matches: 6. CDR3 nucleotide sequence: TGTGCCAGCTCACCACCGACAGGGCTGGGGTATGGCTACACCTTC. Residues: CASSPPTGLGYGYTF.

The chain employs TRBV21-1 and TRBJ2-1; the table's D call of TRBD1 was not tested on the DNA. TRBV21-1 is marked as a pseudogene. This CDR3 contains 15 residues. The DNA of the CDR3 is TGTGCCAGCAGCAAAGGAAACAGGCCCTACAATGAGCAGTTCTTC. Translated: CASSKGNRPYNEQFF.

This chain joins TRBV11-2 and TRBJ2-1, with TRBD2 identical over 11 bases. CDR3 length equals 12 residues. Germline trimming cut 8 bases from V and 12 bases from J; bases unmatched to any gene: 6. Per germline, CDR1 SGHAT and CDR2 FQNNGV. CDR3 DNA: TGTGCCAGCCAGTTAGCGGGGGGGTGGCAGTTCTTC. Translated, it gives CASQLAGGWQFF.

About this clone itself: Distinct nucleotide sequences in the sample also encode this CDR3. The chain is built from TRBV6-5 and TRBJ1-5, with D perhaps TRBD1 (6 bases). The germline gives CDR1 MNHEY, CDR2 SVGAGI. The CDR3 loop spans 14 amino acids. Trimming left V 8 bases short and J 6 bases short, with 17 bases between. The CDR3 DNA follows: TGTGCCAGCCGCCCGGACAGCCCCTTTCAGCCCCAGCATTTT. Residues: CASRPDSPFQPQHF.

This chain joins TRBV6-5 and TRBJ1-1; D is unclear. The length of the CDR3 is 15 residues. V lost 7 bases and J 1 base, leaving 16 bases between the germline ends. The germline CDR1 and CDR2 sequences are MNHEY and SVGAGI. The CDR3 loop reads CASNKAARGNTEAFF. CDR3 sequence (DNA): TGTGCCAGCAACAAGGCAGCCCGGGGGAACACTGAAGCTTTCTTT.

As for this clone: The sample contains more than one DNA sequence encoding this CDR3. V and J are TRBV9 and TRBJ1-1; D gene ambiguous. This CDR3 region has 14 residues. The ends were cut back, 0 bases at V and 1 base at J, with 7 bases in the middle. The V gene's germline CDR1 is SGDLS and CDR2 YYNGEE. CDR3: CASSVGPENTEAFF. The CDR3, as DNA: TGTGCCAGCAGCGTAGGCCCAGAGAACACTGAAGCTTTCTTT.

The chain uses TRBV5-1 and TRBJ2-5; D might be TRBD1 (6 bases). This CDR3 has 13 amino acids. Trimming pared 0 bases from V and 6 bases from J, leaving 9 bases between. Germline assignment: CDR1 SGHRS and CDR2 YFSETQ. CDR3 coding DNA: TGCGCCAGCAGCTTGGAAGGGGGAAAGACCCAGTACTTC. This translates into CASSLEGGKTQYF. Full variable domain (missing parts from reference TRBV5-1 and TRBJ2-5): KAGVTQTPRYLIKTRGQQVTLSCSPISGHRSVSWYQQTPGQGLQFLFEYFSETQRNKGNFPGRFSGRQFSNSRSEMNVSTLELGDSALYLCASSLEGGKTQYFGPGTRLLVL.

The rearrangement links TRBV12-5 to TRBJ1-2; no clear D. Germline V gene lookup returns CDR1 LGHNT and CDR2 FRNRAP. With 1 base removed from V and 7 bases from J, the gap between germline ends came to 19 bases. This CDR3 has 16 amino acids. The CDR3 bases are TGTGCTAGTGGTTTGGCACTAGGAGGGAGGGAGCTTGGCTACACCTTC. As protein: CASGLALGGRELGYTF.